Each of the 25 T cell receptor beta chains below was sequenced from the same sample in a study of blood T cell repertoires in COVID-19. Sequencing was performed with immunoSEQ multiplex PCR; in TCRdb, only in-frame clones are kept and a portion is missing. Seen here are nearly 80,000 clones, more than 70% observed once, and the top ten hold 5.8%. The sample taken for sequencing was peripheral blood. The receptors stem from a man between 60 and 70 years old with active or convalescent COVID-19.

The chain uses TRBV18 and TRBJ1-6, with TRBD1 identical over 7 bases. The length of the CDR3 is 18 residues. V trimming: 2 bases; J trimming: 3 bases; junction bases outside the gene matches: 10. Germline V gives CDR1 KGHSH, CDR2 LQKENI. CDR3 nucleotide sequence: TGTGCCAGCTCACCAAGGCAGGACAGGCCCGACTATAATTCACCCCTCCACTTT. Residues: CASSPRQDRPDYNSPLHF.

The chain joins TRBV27 to TRBJ1-1, with 10 bases aligning to TRBD1. Germline V lookup: CDR1 MNHEY, CDR2 SMNVEV (reference sequence). V lost 4 bases, J lost 4 bases, and 15 bases stayed unmatched. This CDR3 spans 18 amino acids. The CDR3 DNA follows: TGTGCCAGCAGTTCCCCGTCGGACAGGGGGACCTTGGGCACTGAAGCTTTCTTT. Amino acids: CASSSPSDRGTLGTEAFF.

The chain combines TRBV27 with TRBJ2-3; D possibly corresponds to TRBD2 (5 bases). Trimming stripped 7 bases from V and 5 bases from J, with 16 bases between. The V gene's germline CDR1 is MNHEY and CDR2 SMNVEV (reference sequence). The CDR3 totals 14 residues. DNA for the CDR3: TGTGCCAGCACTGGCATTAGAGGAGGAGATACGCAGTATTTT. Translating it yields CASTGIRGGDTQYF.

The rearrangement links TRBV11-2 to TRBJ2-7, with D possibly TRBD2 on 5 matching bases. The CDR3 is 15 amino acids. Trimming left V 1 base short and J 3 bases short, with 13 bases between. Germline CDR1 is SGHAT and CDR2 is FQNNGV. The DNA of the CDR3 is TGTGCCAGCAGCTTAGGAACCGAGGACTTCTACGAGCAGTACTTC. As protein: CASSLGTEDFYEQYF. The variable domain in full, completed from reference TRBV11-2 and TRBJ2-7, reads EAGVAQSPRYKIIEKRQSVAFWCNPISGHATLYWYQQILGQGPKLLIQFQNNGVVDDSQLPKDRFSAERLKGVDSTLKIQPAKLEDSAVYLCASSLGTEDFYEQYFGPGTRLTVT.

As concerns this clone: Different DNA sequences within this sample yield the same CDR3. The chain is built from TRBV7-2 and TRBJ1-5; 7 nucleotides agree with TRBD1. With 5 bases clipped from V and 2 bases from J, the junction kept 3 bases outside the gene matches. The V gene's germline CDR1 is SGHTA and CDR2 FQGNSA. This CDR3 is built from 14 residues. The CDR3: CASSLGQGNQPQHF. In nucleotides, the CDR3 is TGTGCCAGCAGCCTAGGACAGGGCAATCAGCCCCAGCATTTT.

The chain is built from TRBV5-4 and TRBJ2-5, with D possibly matching TRBD1 (6 bases). V shed 2 bases and J shed 4 bases, with 12 bases lying between them. Germline V gives CDR1 SGHNT, CDR2 YYREEE (reference sequence). The CDR3 is 14 residues long. CDR3 residues: CASSLQGYLETQYF. The DNA for the CDR3 is TGTGCCAGCAGCTTACAGGGTTACTTAGAGACCCAGTACTTC.

This clone was picked up a small number of times. V usage is TRBV10-1 and J usage is TRBJ1-1, with TRBD1 identical over 11 bases. Germline CDR1 reads WNHNN; CDR2 reads SYGVQD (reference sequence). The CDR3 runs 18 residues. V gave up 2 bases and J gave up 2 bases; unmatched junction bases: 10. CDR3 coding DNA: TGCGCCAGCAGTGAGCCGCCTAGGACAGGGGGCATTAACACTGAAGCTTTCTTT. This translates into CASSEPPRTGGINTEAFF.

In this sample, this clone turned up a few times. The chain combines TRBV27 with TRBJ1-3; 8 bases agree with TRBD1. The length of the CDR3 is 14 residues. V lost 5 bases to trimming and J lost 2 bases; unmatched junction nucleotides: 2. Germline V gene sequence: CDR1 MNHEY, CDR2 SMNVEV (reference sequence). The CDR3 coding sequence is TGTGCCAGCAGTCAGGGGGCAGCTGGAAACACCATATATTTT. It encodes CASSQGAAGNTIYF.

The chain carries TRBV9 and TRBJ1-2; D not resolved. Trimming stripped 5 bases from V and 2 bases from J, with 13 bases between. CDR1 SGDLS and CDR2 YYNGEE come from the germline V gene. The CDR3 covers 14 residues. In DNA, the CDR3 is TGTGCCAGCAGTGAAGACTTGTCGAACTATGGCTACACCTTC. It codes for CASSEDLSNYGYTF.

This clone appeared a single time. The V gene is TRBV7-2, the J gene TRBJ1-1; D remains unclear. V lost 6 bases and J 8 bases, leaving 10 bases between the germline ends. Germline V gives CDR1 SGHTA, CDR2 FQGNSA. CDR3 size: 11 residues. CDR3 DNA sequence: TGTGCCAGCAGGGAGAGAAACGAAGCTTTCTTT. Protein product: CASRERNEAFF.

V usage is TRBV5-8 and J usage is TRBJ2-7; tentative D call: TRBD1 (6 bases). The CDR3 is made up of 13 amino acids. The germline CDR1 and CDR2 sequences are SGHTS and YDEGEE. V was shortened by 0 bases and J by 6 bases, with 10 bases between the two germline ends. The CDR3 reads CASSLDRESEQYF. CDR3 nucleotides: TGTGCCAGCAGCTTGGACAGGGAATCCGAGCAGTACTTC.

This chain connects TRBV6-4 to TRBJ2-3; the match to TRBD1 covers 10 bases. The CDR3 runs to 13 residues. Germline V gene sequence: CDR1 MRHNA, CDR2 SNTAGT. Germline trimming cut 6 bases from V and 3 bases from J; bases unmatched to any gene: 0. The DNA of the CDR3 is TGTGCCAGCAGGGGACAGGGGACAGATACGCAGTATTTT. It translates to CASRGQGTDTQYF.

The rearrangement uses TRBV5-1 and TRBJ2-1, with TRBD2 matching over 8 bases. Germline V lookup: CDR1 SGHRS, CDR2 YFSETQ. CDR3 length: 15 residues. The J segment lost 1 base and the V segment lost 2 bases, leaving 2 bases of the junction unmatched. The chain's CDR3 is CASSFTGGSYNEQFF. CDR3 DNA: TGCGCCAGCAGCTTCACGGGGGGGTCCTACAATGAGCAGTTCTTC.

About this clone itself: Distinct nucleotide sequences in the sample also encode this CDR3. CDR3 sequence: CASSLDRNTEAFF. As DNA, the CDR3 is TGTGCCAGCAGCTTAGATAGGAACACTGAAGCTTTCTTT. V and J are TRBV11-2 and TRBJ1-1; no firm D call. From germline, CDR1 is SGHAT and CDR2 FQNNGV. The germline V and J ends were trimmed by 0 bases and 1 base, with 3 bases remaining between them. The CDR3 covers 13 residues.

The chain links TRBV29-1 to TRBJ2-7, with D perhaps matching TRBD1 (6 bases). Germline-derived CDR1 and CDR2 are SQVTM and ANQGSEA. V was pared by 7 bases and J by 1 base, with 17 bases between. The CDR3 extends over 14 amino acids. CDR3 nucleotides: TGCAGCGCCTCGCCGGGACACTCTTCCTACGAGCAGTACTTC. Protein product: CSASPGHSSYEQYF.

CDR3: CASSPATVSGNTIYF. The CDR3 DNA sequence: TGTGCCAGCTCACCCGCGACAGTCTCTGGAAACACCATATATTTT. The chain employs TRBV18 and TRBJ1-3; D possibly corresponds to TRBD1 (5 bases). This CDR3 comprises 15 residues. Trimming removed 3 bases from V and 0 bases from J, with 9 bases in between. Germline CDR1 and CDR2: KGHSH and LQKENI.

J is TRBJ2-5 and V is TRBV5-4; TRBD1 aligns across 7 bases. The CDR3 runs 13 residues. Germline CDR1 reads SGHNT; CDR2 reads YYREEE (reference sequence). The V segment lost 4 bases and the J segment 4 bases; nucleotides outside the gene matches: 4. The CDR3 bases are TGTGCCAGCAGCCCGACAGGGATAGAGACCCAGTACTTC. Translated, it gives CASSPTGIETQYF.

The chain links TRBV3-1 (or the pseudogene TRBV3-2) to TRBJ2-7; 7 bases are shared with TRBD1. CDR1 and CDR2 (germline): LGHDT, YNNKEL (reference sequence). CDR3 length equals 16 residues. After removal of 6 bases from V and 11 bases from J, the junction contained 22 bases not matched to a gene. In nucleotides, the CDR3 is TGTGCCAGCAGTCCCTCGAAGGGGGCCGGCCAAATTCAGAAGTACTTC. Encoded protein: CASSPSKGAGQIQKYF.

The chain carries TRBV7-9 and TRBJ2-4; 9 bases are shared with TRBD1. The V gene's germline CDR1 is SEHNR and CDR2 FQNEAQ (reference sequence). J gave up 8 bases and V 2 bases, and 10 bases lay outside the gene matches. CDR3 length: 16 residues. CDR3 sequence reads: CASSLRGWDREDIQYF. DNA for the CDR3: TGTGCCAGCAGCTTAAGGGGCTGGGACAGGGAGGACATTCAGTACTTC.

The rearrangement joins TRBV27 to TRBJ2-7; a weak D match, TRBD1 (6 bases). The V gene's germline CDR1 is MNHEY and CDR2 SMNVEV (reference sequence). Trimming took off 5 bases at V and 5 bases at J, with 13 bases between the two ends. This CDR3 is built from 13 residues. CDR3 sequence: CASSTRTANEQYF. The CDR3 DNA reads as TGTGCCAGCAGTACACGGACAGCGAACGAGCAGTACTTC.

J is TRBJ1-4 and V is TRBV11-1; perhaps TRBD1 as D (5 bases). CDR1 SGHAT and CDR2 FQDESV come from the germline V gene (reference sequence). The V and J ends lost 2 bases and 8 bases respectively, with 12 bases between them. The CDR3 consists of 14 residues. Written as DNA, the CDR3 is TGTGCCAGCAGCTTACGTCGTCAGGGAGAAAAACTGTTTTTT. Translation gives CASSLRRQGEKLFF.

Only a few counts were recorded for this clone. The V gene is TRBV6-6, the J gene TRBJ1-4; D unclear. Germline V gives CDR1 MNHNY, CDR2 SVGAGI (reference sequence). This CDR3 has 12 residues. V was clipped by 7 bases and J by 7 bases, with 10 bases between them. The CDR3 region is CASNHGGEKLFF. In nucleotides, the CDR3 is TGTGCCAGCAACCACGGCGGTGAAAAACTGTTTTTT.

The chain links TRBV2 to TRBJ1-2, with D perhaps TRBD1 (6 bases). The CDR3 runs 12 residues. Trimming removed 8 bases from V and 4 bases from J, with 11 bases in between. Germline V CDR1 and CDR2: SNHLY, FYNNEI. CDR3 region: CASHRVSYGYTF. In DNA form, the CDR3 reads TGTGCCAGCCACAGGGTATCCTATGGCTACACCTTC.

The chain combines TRBV5-1 with TRBJ2-3, with D possibly TRBD2 on 6 matching bases. The CDR3 length is 13 residues. Trimming removed 0 bases from V and 5 bases from J, with 7 bases in between. Per germline, CDR1 SGHRS and CDR2 YFSETQ. In DNA form, the CDR3 reads TGCGCCAGCAGCTTGGAAGCGGGAGATACGCAGTATTTT. This gives the protein CASSLEAGDTQYF.

A few counts support this clone. The V and J genes are TRBV2 and TRBJ1-6; D is perhaps TRBD1 (6 bases). Germline CDR1 SNHLY, CDR2 FYNNEI. With 7 bases removed from V and 0 bases from J, the gap between germline ends came to 10 bases. The CDR3 consists of 15 residues. For the CDR3, the DNA is TGTGCCAGCACCCAGGGGAGCTCCTATAATTCACCCCTCCACTTT. Protein: CASTQGSSYNSPLHF. Together with reference TRBV2 and TRBJ1-6, the CDR3 gives the full variable domain: EPEVTQTPSHQVTQMGQEVILRCVPISNHLYFYWYRQILGQKVEFLVSFYNNEISEKSEIFDDQFSVERPDGSNFTLKIRSTKLEDSAMYFCASTQGSSYNSPLHFGNGTRLTVT.